Detailed here is one T cell receptor (beta chain). What it binds is unknown. The sample originates from a study of T cells in tuberculosis. Study-level information: A South African cohort included IGRA-negative adolescents, latently infected IGRA-positive adolescents and adults with active tuberculosis.

Profiling relied on immunoSEQ multiplex PCR, and the TCRdb table lists in-frame clones only, not all of them. The top ten clones hold under 2% of a sample with 35,000 to 55,000 clones, around 94% of them seen once. V dropped 2 bases and J dropped 5 bases, with 15 bases sitting between them. The germline gives CDR1 LGHNA, CDR2 YSLEER. CDR3 size: 15 residues. At study entry, adolescents had tuberculin skin tests and IGRA screening. Unsorted cryopreserved PBMC were sequenced, averaging about 100,000 T cells per clinical donor. Study findings and constraints: Active tuberculosis patients had shorter CDR3-alpha; the beta difference was nonsignificant.

The rearrangement uses TRBV4-3 and TRBJ1-2; possible D gene TRBD1, 6 bases. The sample taken for sequencing was PBMCs. The sequence was obtained from a donor under 30 with latent tuberculosis or without tuberculosis infection. Some clones in this sample may be carry-over from other donors' samples. Here the CDR3 DNA reads TGCGCCAGCAGCCAACAGGAAGGGACACCTTATGGCTACACCTTC. Translated, it gives CASSQQEGTPYGYTF.